This TCR beta chain was observed in a study of blood T cell repertoires in COVID-19 (TCRdb year 2020). Describing the broader study: Recovered participants in ImmuneRACE Cohort 3 were defined as having two consecutive negative NP/OP PCR tests, clearance from a healthcare professional, or resolution of symptoms. Collaborator samples came from the United States, Italy and Spain and covered acute and convalescent phases of COVID-19. The prospective study material was composed of cDNA or gDNA derived from T cells, B-cell-depleted T cells, or PBMCs. The dataset comprised deeply sampled blood TCRbeta repertoires from subjects exposed to, actively infected with, or recovered from COVID-19. The repertoires were released in a freely available public database intended as a resource for research on the immune response to SARS-CoV-2. The samples were drawn from the first 160 participants of the ongoing ImmuneRACE study and from 1,254 subjects provided by 6 global collaborators. Nearly every sample came with metadata listing a de-identified subject ID, COVID-19 status, age in years and sex. Where available, HLA class I and class II types were obtained from metadata supplied by the sample provider rather than from assay-based typing.

Broad study findings and their caveats: How much clinical and demographic metadata was included differed by source and by participant, and the metadata was provided uncurated.

Notes on this clone: The clone's antigen remains unknown. Per-base qualities were not stored, and no clone one base away is much larger.

In the prospective study, participants were roughly 18 to 100 years old, resided in approximately 25 geographic areas of the United States, and were enrolled through a virtual design. In the prospective study, cohorts were assigned on the basis of participant-reported clinical history obtained from a screening survey and a study questionnaire. In the prospective study, mobile phlebotomists collected whole blood, serum and a nasopharyngeal or oropharyngeal swab from each participant. Over an approximately 2-month period, participants in the prospective study had the option of providing additional blood draws and questionnaires. Before DNA extraction, prospective study blood samples were shipped either frozen or at room temperature. The immunoSEQ Assay, a bias-controlled multiplex PCR, was used to amplify TCRbeta CDR3 regions from genomic DNA. The study's own analysis went as follows. Nucleated cell counts per sample were estimated from amplification of reference gene primers within the assay. To quantify the absolute abundance of each unique TCRbeta CDR3 rearrangement, sequence reads were collapsed and filtered. For each sample, productive Simpson clonality was calculated by taking the square root of Simpson's diversity index across productive rearrangements. Sourced from immuneACCESS, this table was stored by TCRdb with only in-frame sequences that have V and J called. A share of the clones is absent; for the studies checked, an unresolved V gene accounts for under half, and the remainder has no known explanation. V, J and clone size were drawn from that table, and D and trimming were deduced from the DNA. Here the sample has 200,000 to 250,000 clones; roughly 90% occur a single time. The ten most abundant clones make up 3.1% of the sample.

The origin of this receptor is a woman in her fifties or sixties in a cohort exposed to, infected with or recovered from COVID-19 (not recorded which). Input material: PBMCs or T cells enriched from blood (not recorded which).

The nucleotide sequence reads as follows: TGCAGCGCCGCTGGGAACGCGGGGGGGAATGAGCAGTTCTTC. Translation gives CSAAGNAGGNEQFF. This chain is built from TRBV29-1 and TRBJ2-1, with 9 bases matching TRBD2. V ends up 7 bases short and J 7 bases short, with an unmatched junction base count of 11. From a lookup of the germline V gene, CDR1 and CDR2 are SQVTM and ANQGSEA. Counted from cysteine to phenylalanine, this CDR3 has 14 amino acids. Just CDR3 DNA is preserved here, 42 bases in frame from base 1.